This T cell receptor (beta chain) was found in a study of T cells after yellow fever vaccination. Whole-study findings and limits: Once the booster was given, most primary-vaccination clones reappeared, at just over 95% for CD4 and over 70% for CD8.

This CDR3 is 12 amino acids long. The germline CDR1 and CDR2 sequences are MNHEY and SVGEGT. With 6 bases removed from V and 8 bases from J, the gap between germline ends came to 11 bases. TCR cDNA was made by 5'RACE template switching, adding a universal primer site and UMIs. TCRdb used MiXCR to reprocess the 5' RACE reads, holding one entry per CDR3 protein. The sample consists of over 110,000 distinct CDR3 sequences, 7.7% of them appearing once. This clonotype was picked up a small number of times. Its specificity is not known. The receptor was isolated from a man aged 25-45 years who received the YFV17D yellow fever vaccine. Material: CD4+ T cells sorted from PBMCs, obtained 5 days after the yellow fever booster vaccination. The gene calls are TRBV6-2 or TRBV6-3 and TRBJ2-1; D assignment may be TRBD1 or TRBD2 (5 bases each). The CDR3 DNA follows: TGTGCCAGCAGCCACCGGGGCTATGAGCAGTTCTTC. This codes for CASSHRGYEQFF.